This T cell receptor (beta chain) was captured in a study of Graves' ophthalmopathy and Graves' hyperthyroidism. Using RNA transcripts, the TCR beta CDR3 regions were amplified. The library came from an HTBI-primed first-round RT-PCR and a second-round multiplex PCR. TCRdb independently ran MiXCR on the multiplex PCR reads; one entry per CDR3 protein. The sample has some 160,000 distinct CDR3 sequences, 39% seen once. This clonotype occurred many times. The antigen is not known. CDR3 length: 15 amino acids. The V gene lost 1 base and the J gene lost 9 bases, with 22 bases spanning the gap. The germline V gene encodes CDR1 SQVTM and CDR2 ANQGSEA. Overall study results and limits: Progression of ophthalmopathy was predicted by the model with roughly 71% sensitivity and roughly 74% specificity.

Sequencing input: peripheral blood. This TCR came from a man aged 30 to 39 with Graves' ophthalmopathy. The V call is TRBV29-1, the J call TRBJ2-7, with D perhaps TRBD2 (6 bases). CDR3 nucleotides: TGCAGCGTTGAAGTAAGCCGGTGGAGGGGCTTGGGGCAGTACTTC. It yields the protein CSVEVSRWRGLGQYF.